This entry lists 26 T cell receptor beta chains sequenced from one sample in a study of OX40 agonist ivuxolimab in advanced cancers. The data were produced by immunoSEQ multiplex PCR, yet TCRdb's version contains in-frame clones alone and is incomplete. The sample includes tens of thousands of clones, roughly 85% of them seen just once. The sample consisted of CD4+ or CD8+ T cells sorted from blood, taken in a trial of the OX40 agonist ivuxolimab. These receptors originate from an adult with an advanced solid tumor such as melanoma, head and neck, liver or kidney cancer.

This chain uses TRBV5-1 with TRBJ2-2, with TRBD1 matching over 8 bases. Germline CDR1 and CDR2: SGHRS and YFSETQ. The CDR3 extends over 15 amino acids. The V segment lost 0 bases and the J segment 7 bases; nucleotides outside the gene matches: 5. CDR3 bases: TGCGCCAGCAGCTTGGGACAGGGGAATAGCGGGGAGCTGTTTTTT. It encodes CASSLGQGNSGELFF. Complete variable domain (other parts from reference TRBV5-1 and TRBJ2-2): KAGVTQTPRYLIKTRGQQVTLSCSPISGHRSVSWYQQTPGQGLQFLFEYFSETQRNKGNFPGRFSGRQFSNSRSEMNVSTLELGDSALYLCASSLGQGNSGELFFGEGSRLTVL.

The gene calls are TRBV11-1 and TRBJ1-3; D is unresolved. The CDR3 runs 15 residues. Germline assignment: CDR1 SGHAT and CDR2 FQDESV (reference sequence). Trimming stripped 2 bases from V and 1 base from J, with 9 bases between. In nucleotides, the CDR3 is TGTGCCAGCAGCTTAAGGGTTTCGTCTGGAAACACCATATATTTT. Its translation: CASSLRVSSGNTIYF.

CDR3 DNA: TGTGCTAGTGGTTTGGTACTCGACAGGCGTTATAATTCACCCCTCCACTTT. Encoded protein: CASGLVLDRRYNSPLHF. V is TRBV12-5 and J is TRBJ1-6, with D possibly being TRBD1 (6 bases). The germline V gene has CDR1 LGHNT and CDR2 FRNRAP. The CDR3 is 17 amino acids. Trimming took 0 bases from V and 4 from J, leaving 13 bases between them.

A word on this clone: Other nucleotide sequences from this sample produce the same CDR3. CDR3 loop: CASREPGQDYEQYF. As DNA, the CDR3 is TGTGCCAGCAGAGAACCGGGACAGGACTACGAGCAGTACTTC. The gene calls are TRBV28 and TRBJ2-7; 8 bases line up with TRBD1. Looked up from germline, CDR1 is MDHEN and CDR2 is SYDVKM. The CDR3 spans 14 residues. V trimming: 6 bases; J trimming: 3 bases; junction bases outside the gene matches: 7.

The gene calls are TRBV2 and TRBJ1-4; D not certain. V was cut by 2 bases and J by 7 bases, with 5 bases left in between. Germline lookup yields CDR1 SNHLY and CDR2 FYNNEI. The CDR3 runs to 12 residues. This CDR3 reads CASSEYPEKLFF. The DNA of the CDR3 is TGTGCCAGCAGTGAATACCCTGAAAAACTGTTTTTT. The full variable domain, rest sourced from reference TRBV2 and TRBJ1-4, is EPEVTQTPSHQVTQMGQEVILRCVPISNHLYFYWYRQILGQKVEFLVSFYNNEISEKSEIFDDQFSVERPDGSNFTLKIRSTKLEDSAMYFCASSEYPEKLFFGSGTQLSVL.

This clone was counted a few times. J is TRBJ1-2 and V is TRBV28; D unresolved. CDR3 length: 13 residues. V dropped 3 bases and J dropped 4 bases, with 9 bases sitting between them. CDR1 MDHEN and CDR2 SYDVKM come from the germline V gene. The CDR3 nucleotides read TGTGCCAGCAGTTTTGGGGAAATCTATGGCTACACCTTC. This codes for CASSFGEIYGYTF.

The genes are TRBV19 and TRBJ2-1; TRBD2 might be the D (5 bases). Trimming left V 6 bases short and J 2 bases short, with 14 bases between. The germline V gene encodes CDR1 LNHDA and CDR2 SQIVND (reference sequence). This CDR3 is 15 amino acids long. The CDR3 sequence: CASSEGPGTYNEQFF. The DNA for the CDR3 is TGTGCCAGTAGCGAAGGACCCGGGACCTACAATGAGCAGTTCTTC. Filled out from reference TRBV19 and TRBJ2-1, the complete variable domain reads DGGITQSPKYLFRKEGQNVTLSCEQNLNHDAMYWYRQDPGQGLRLIYYSQIVNDFQKGDIAEGYSVSREKKESFPLTVTSAQKNPTAFYLCASSEGPGTYNEQFFGPGTRLTVL.

This clone was detected a few times. The V gene is TRBV6-1, the J gene TRBJ1-4; the D is unclear. V was shortened by 6 bases and J by 5 bases, with 7 bases between the two germline ends. The CDR3 is 12 residues long. Germline V gene data show CDR1 as MNHNS and CDR2 as SASEGT. As DNA, the CDR3 is TGTGCCAGCAGAGGTACCAATGAAAAACTGTTTTTT. Translated: CASRGTNEKLFF.

This clone turned up a few times. The rearrangement uses TRBV10-3 and TRBJ2-1; 9 nucleotides align to TRBD2. Unmatched junction bases numbered 1, after V lost 4 bases and J lost 9 bases. The CDR3 extends over 12 amino acids. The germline gives CDR1 ENHRY, CDR2 SYGVKD. CDR3 loop: CAISATSGEQFF. CDR3 nucleotides: TGTGCCATCAGTGCGACTAGCGGTGAGCAGTTCTTC.

The rearrangement uses TRBV4-1 and TRBJ2-2; D gene uncertain. This CDR3 region has 16 residues. Trimming removed 2 bases at V and 0 bases at J, with 10 bases between. The germline CDR1 and CDR2 sequences are MGHRA and YSYEKL. CDR3 in amino acids: CASSQLGRTNTGELFF. The DNA of the CDR3 is TGCGCCAGCAGCCAACTAGGACGGACGAACACCGGGGAGCTGTTTTTT.

V gene TRBV5-6 combines with J gene TRBJ2-7, with 9 bases that match TRBD1. CDR3 size: 15 residues. V shed 4 bases, J shed 0 bases, and the junction held 5 bases outside the gene matches. The V gene's germline CDR1 is SGHDT and CDR2 YYEEEE. Here the CDR3 reads CASSARDRVSYEQYF. The CDR3 bases are TGTGCCAGCAGCGCCCGGGACAGGGTCTCCTACGAGCAGTACTTC.

This clone was counted a few times. The V call is TRBV9, the J call TRBJ1-1; tentative D call: TRBD1 (5 bases). In germline, CDR1 is SGDLS, CDR2 YYNGEE. V was shortened by 4 bases and J by 2 bases, with 15 bases between the two germline ends. CDR3 length: 15 residues. The DNA of the CDR3 is TGTGCCAGCAGCCCGGGACTGACTACTAACACTGAAGCTTTCTTT. Translation gives CASSPGLTTNTEAFF.

This clone was counted a few times. The chain employs TRBV6-1 and TRBJ2-7, with 8 positions matching TRBD2. CDR1 is MNHNS and CDR2 is SASEGT in the germline V gene. The ends lost 6 bases at V and 0 bases at J; junction bases unmatched: 4. The CDR3 runs to 14 residues. CDR3 in DNA: TGTGCCAGCAGGAGACTAGCGAACTCCTACGAGCAGTACTTC. This sequence encodes CASRRLANSYEQYF.

This clone was recorded a few times. This chain links TRBV29-1 with TRBJ1-1; D is undetermined. Germline V lookup: CDR1 SQVTM, CDR2 ANQGSEA. V lost 7 bases to trimming and J lost 1 base, with 13 bases between them. CDR3 length: 13 residues. CDR3 nucleotide sequence: TGCAGCGCTCAGGAGGGCGCGAACACTGAAGCTTTCTTT. Encoded protein: CSAQEGANTEAFF. Combining the CDR3 with reference TRBV29-1 and TRBJ1-1 gives the whole variable domain SAVISQKPSRDICQRGTSLTIQCQVDSQVTMMFWYRQQPGQSLTLIATANQGSEATYESGFVIDKFPISRPNLTFSTLTVSNMSPEDSSIYLCSAQEGANTEAFFGQGTRLTVV.

The chain joins TRBV5-4 to TRBJ2-1, with D uncertain. The CDR3 is 15 residues long. Per the germline V gene, CDR1 is SGHNT and CDR2 is YYREEE (reference sequence). Deletions cut 0 bases from V and 3 bases from J, with 10 bases between. In DNA form, the CDR3 reads TGTGCCAGCAGCTTGGGGTCGCAACACTACAATGAGCAGTTCTTC. This translates into CASSLGSQHYNEQFF. The complete variable domain, with remaining parts taken from reference TRBV5-4 and TRBJ2-1, reads ETGVTQSPTHLIKTRGQQVTLRCSSQSGHNTVSWYQQALGQGPQFIFQYYREEENGRGNFPPRFSGLQFPNYSSELNVNALELDDSALYLCASSLGSQHYNEQFFGPGTRLTVL.

V usage is TRBV4-2 and J usage is TRBJ1-2, with D unclear. Germline lookup yields CDR1 LGHNA and CDR2 YNFKEQ. This CDR3 contains 14 residues. Deletions cut 1 base from V and 5 bases from J, with 11 bases between. CDR3 in DNA: TGTGCCAGCAGCCAAGTAGCGACCCAGTATGGCTACACCTTC. It is translated as CASSQVATQYGYTF.

Only one count was recorded for this clone. The chain couples TRBV5-3 to TRBJ2-1; 8 positions agree with TRBD2. TRBV5-3 is given ORF status, its function remaining uncertain. With 4 bases clipped from V and 10 bases from J, the junction kept 16 bases outside the gene matches. The CDR3 length is 16 residues. CDR3 nucleotide sequence: TGTGCCAGAAGCCTACCCGGAGGACTAGCATGGTGCGAGCAGTTCTTC. As protein: CARSLPGGLAWCEQFF.

The chain combines TRBV7-2 with TRBJ2-1; 9 bases align to TRBD2. V lost 4 bases to trimming and J lost 9 bases; unmatched junction nucleotides: 7. There are 14 residues in the CDR3. Germline loops: CDR1 SGHTA, CDR2 FQGNSA. The CDR3 here is CASSSRTSAGEQFF. As DNA, the CDR3 is TGTGCCAGCAGCTCTAGGACTAGCGCCGGTGAGCAGTTCTTC.

The V call is TRBV7-3, the J call TRBJ2-3; 9 bases fit TRBD1. After removal of 9 bases from V and 2 bases from J, the junction contained 9 bases not matched to a gene. Germline assignment: CDR1 SGHTA and CDR2 FQGTGA. The CDR3 runs 15 residues. CDR3 coding DNA: TGTGCCAGTACCATAACAGGGGGCATCACAGATACGCAGTATTTT. Translation: CASTITGGITDTQYF.

V and J are TRBV5-1 and TRBJ1-6; tentatively, D is TRBD1 (6 bases). Germline loops: CDR1 SGHRS, CDR2 YFSETQ. This CDR3 has 17 residues. V was clipped by 4 bases and J by 10 bases, with 24 bases between them. In nucleotides, the CDR3 is TGCGCCAGCAGCCCGAGACTACCGGACAGTAGGGACTCACCCCTCCACTTT. Translating gives CASSPRLPDSRDSPLHF. Full variable domain (missing parts from reference TRBV5-1 and TRBJ1-6): KAGVTQTPRYLIKTRGQQVTLSCSPISGHRSVSWYQQTPGQGLQFLFEYFSETQRNKGNFPGRFSGRQFSNSRSEMNVSTLELGDSALYLCASSPRLPDSRDSPLHFGNGTRLTVT.

In the case of this clone: An end of the junction differs from the germline gene, which may be a read error. This chain links TRBV7-7 with TRBJ2-5; possible D gene TRBD2, 5 bases. Per germline, CDR1 SSHAT and CDR2 FNYEAQ (reference sequence). The CDR3 is 14 residues long. The CDR3, as DNA: TGTGCTAGCAGCTTAGCGTCAGGCCAAGAGACCCAGTACTTC. Residues: CASSLASGQETQYF.

This chain connects TRBV5-1 to TRBJ2-5; TRBD2 agrees at 9 bases. Germline loops: CDR1 SGHRS, CDR2 YFSETQ. The CDR3 length is 16 residues. V shed 0 bases and J 2 bases; nucleotides not matched to a gene: 5. CDR3 in amino acids: CASSLAASGVQETQYF. Here the CDR3 DNA reads TGCGCCAGCAGCTTGGCGGCTAGCGGGGTACAAGAGACCCAGTACTTC.

CDR3 sequence reads: CASSLATRETQYF. The CDR3 region has the DNA TGTGCCAGCAGCTTAGCGACAAGGGAGACCCAGTACTTC. The chain is built from TRBV7-8 and TRBJ2-5; D is uncertain. Looked up from germline, CDR1 is SGHVS and CDR2 is FQNEAQ. V was cut by 0 bases and J by 5 bases, with 7 bases left in between. This CDR3 has 13 amino acids. Using reference TRBV7-8 and TRBJ2-5 for the parts outside the CDR3, the full variable domain is GAGVSQSPRYKVAKRGQDVALRCDPISGHVSLFWYQQALGQGPEFLTYFQNEAQLDKSGLPSDRFFAERPEGSVSTLKIQRTQQEDSAVYLCASSLATRETQYFGPGTRLLVL.

The J gene is TRBJ1-2, the V gene TRBV28; a weak D match, TRBD1 (5 bases). V lost 7 bases to trimming and J lost 4 bases, with 7 bases between them. The CDR3 is 11 amino acids. CDR1 MDHEN and CDR2 SYDVKM come from the germline V gene. The CDR3 sequence: CASTGLYGYTF. Written as DNA, the CDR3 is TGTGCCAGCACAGGGCTCTATGGCTACACCTTC.

This clone was counted once. The J gene is TRBJ1-3, the V gene TRBV6-1; D uncertain. CDR3 length: 17 amino acids. The V end lost 4 bases, the J end lost 0 bases, and 16 bases lay between the germline ends. Germline lookup yields CDR1 MNHNS and CDR2 SASEGT. The CDR3 DNA sequence: TGTGCCAGCAGTGTAGGTTGGCAGCGAGGCTCTGGAAACACCATATATTTT. Translating it yields CASSVGWQRGSGNTIYF.

The chain carries TRBV2 and TRBJ2-1, with D uncertain. This CDR3 spans 12 amino acids. Trimming removed 4 bases from V and 3 bases from J, with 4 bases in between. The germline gives CDR1 SNHLY, CDR2 FYNNEI. The CDR3 sequence: CASSGDYNEQFF. Here the CDR3 DNA reads TGTGCCAGCAGTGGAGACTACAATGAGCAGTTCTTC.